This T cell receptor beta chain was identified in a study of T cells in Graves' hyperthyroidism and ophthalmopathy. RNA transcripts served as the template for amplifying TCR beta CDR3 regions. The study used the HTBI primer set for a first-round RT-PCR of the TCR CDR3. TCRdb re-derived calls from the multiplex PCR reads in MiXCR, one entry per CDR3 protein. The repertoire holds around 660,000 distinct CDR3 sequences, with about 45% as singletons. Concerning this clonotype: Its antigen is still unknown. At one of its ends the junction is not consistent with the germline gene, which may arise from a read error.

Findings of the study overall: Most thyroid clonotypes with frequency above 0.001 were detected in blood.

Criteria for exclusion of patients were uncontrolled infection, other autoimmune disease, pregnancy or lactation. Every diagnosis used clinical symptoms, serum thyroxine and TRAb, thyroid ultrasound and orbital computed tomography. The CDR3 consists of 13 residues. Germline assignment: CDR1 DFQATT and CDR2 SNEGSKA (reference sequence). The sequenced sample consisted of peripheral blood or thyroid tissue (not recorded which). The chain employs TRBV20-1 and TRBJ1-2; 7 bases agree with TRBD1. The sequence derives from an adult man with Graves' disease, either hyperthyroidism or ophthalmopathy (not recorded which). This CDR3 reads CSATGGDNNGYTF. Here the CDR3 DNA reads TGCAGTGCTACAGGGGGGGATAACAATGGCTACACCTTC.